This T cell receptor (beta chain) was found in a study of shared clonotypes between healthy human individuals. In the authors' methods: Junction-only sequences produced by ImmunoSEQ had no quality scores, so filtering differed. Repertoires were generated with immunoSEQ multiplex PCR, while TCRdb's copy carries only in-frame clones and drops some. V and J calls and clone size are as listed in that table; D and trimming were resolved from the DNA. This sample carries 2 million to 3 million clones, 80% to 95% of them seen once, and the ten largest clones take around 0.37%. A note on this clone: Its antigen remains unknown.

Overall study findings and caveats: Generation probabilities were higher for clonotypes shared across all four sorted-subset donors than for unshared ones.

The CDR3 loop spans 14 amino acids. V was shortened by 2 bases and J by 0 bases, with 7 bases between the two germline ends. From germline, CDR1 is MGHDK and CDR2 SYGVNS. Participating donors were healthy, HIV-negative adults free of recent acute infections or vaccinations. The sample taken for sequencing was naive CD4+ T cells from PBMCs. The subset here: CD45RA+ positively selected. V usage is TRBV25-1 and J usage is TRBJ1-1, with unresolved D. This TCR was sampled from a young man in good health. Some clones in this sample may be carry-over from other donors' samples. The CDR3 reads CASSEAGLNTEAFF. CDR3 nucleotide sequence: TGTGCCAGCAGTGAAGCAGGTTTGAACACTGAAGCTTTCTTT.